This T cell receptor (beta chain) was recorded in a study of T cells in Graves' hyperthyroidism and ophthalmopathy. Study outcomes and limitations: The model foresaw ophthalmopathy a median around 6.4 months prior to onset.

Clinical symptoms, serum thyroxine, TRAb, thyroid ultrasound and orbital computed tomography informed diagnoses. The TCR beta CDR3 regions underwent amplification using RNA transcripts as the source. The HTBI primer set drove a first-round RT-PCR of the TCR CDR3. From the multiplex PCR reads, TCRdb called clonotypes with MiXCR, one entry per CDR3 protein. The sample holds around 440,000 distinct CDR3 sequences, approximately 14% seen once. The table lists this clonotype with many counts. Its specificity is unknown. Sequenced material: blood. The source of this sequence is a woman aged 18-30 years with Graves' hyperthyroidism.

The CDR3 DNA follows: TGTGCCAGCAGGTTAAAGGGCGCCAGCACAGATACGCAGTATTTT. This gives the protein CASRLKGASTDTQYF. The chain links TRBV12-3 or TRBV12-4 to TRBJ2-3; D remains ambiguous. The CDR3 sequence is 15 residues long. V was shortened by 6 bases and J by 0 bases, with 13 bases between the two germline ends.